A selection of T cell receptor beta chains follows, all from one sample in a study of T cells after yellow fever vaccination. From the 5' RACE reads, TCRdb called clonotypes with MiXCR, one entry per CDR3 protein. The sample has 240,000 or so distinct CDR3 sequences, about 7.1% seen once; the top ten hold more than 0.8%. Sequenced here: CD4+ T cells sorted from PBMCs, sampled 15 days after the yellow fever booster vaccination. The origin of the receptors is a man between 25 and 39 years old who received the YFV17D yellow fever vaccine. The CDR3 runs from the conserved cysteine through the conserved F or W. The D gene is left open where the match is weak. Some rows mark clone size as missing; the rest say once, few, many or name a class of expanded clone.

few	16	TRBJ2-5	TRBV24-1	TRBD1	TGTGCCACCAGTGCCTCCGGACAGGGTGCTTCGGAGACCCAGTACTTC	CATSASGQGASETQYF
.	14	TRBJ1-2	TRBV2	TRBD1	TGTGCCAGCAGTGGAGGACAGGGGGCTTATGGCTACACCTTC	CASSGGQGAYGYTF
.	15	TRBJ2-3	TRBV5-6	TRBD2	TGTGCCAGCAGCTTGGCCGGGGGGGGGCTTGATACGCAGTATTTT	CASSLAGGGLDTQYF
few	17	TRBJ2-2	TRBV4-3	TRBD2	TGCGCCAGCAGCCTAAGGACTAGCGGGAACGTACCCGGGGAGCTGTTTTTT	CASSLRTSGNVPGELFF
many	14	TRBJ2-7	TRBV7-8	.	TGTGCCAGCAGCCCAGGGCGCTTCTCCTACGAGCAGTACTTC	CASSPGRFSYEQYF
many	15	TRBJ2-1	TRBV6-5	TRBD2	TGTGCCAGCACTTCCTGGACTAGCGGGAGTTATGAGCAGTTCTTC	CASTSWTSGSYEQFF
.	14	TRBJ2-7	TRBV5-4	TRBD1	TGTGCCAGCAGCTTGCGACAGGGTTCTAACGAGCAGTACTTC	CASSLRQGSNEQYF
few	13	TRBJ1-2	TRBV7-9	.	TGTGCCAGCAGCTTAGAGGGGGGGAATGGCTACACCTTC	CASSLEGGNGYTF
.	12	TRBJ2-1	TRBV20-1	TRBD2	TGCAGTGCTAGCGGCGGGAGAAATGAGCAGTTCTTC	CSASGGRNEQFF
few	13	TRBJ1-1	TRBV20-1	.	TGCAGTGCTCCAGGGTTTGTGAACACTGAAGCTTTCTTT	CSAPGFVNTEAFF
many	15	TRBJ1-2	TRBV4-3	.	TGCGCCAGCAGCCAGGACACTGCCGGCGACTATGGCTACACCTTC	CASSQDTAGDYGYTF
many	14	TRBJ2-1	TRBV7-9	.	TGTGCCAGCAGCTTGTCAACCGGAGCAAATGAGCAGTTCTTC	CASSLSTGANEQFF
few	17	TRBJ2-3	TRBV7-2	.	TGTGCCAGCAGCAGCTGGGCAGGGTGGGACGTTGCAGATACGCAGTATTTT	CASSSWAGWDVADTQYF
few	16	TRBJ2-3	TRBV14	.	TGTGCCAGCAGCCCCCCGGTCCTAGGGGCAGGAGATACGCAGTATTTT	CASSPPVLGAGDTQYF
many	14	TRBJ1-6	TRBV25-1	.	TGTGCCAGCAGCCTCTCGGGGTCCTGGTCACCCCTCCACTTT	CASSLSGSWSPLHF
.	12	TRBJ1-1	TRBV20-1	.	TGCAGTGCTGCTAAACGGGGCACTGAAGCTTTCTTT	CSAAKRGTEAFF
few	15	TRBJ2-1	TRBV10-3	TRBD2	TGTGCCATCAGTGAGGGGCGGGAGGGTCCGAATGAGCAGTTCTTC	CAISEGREGPNEQFF
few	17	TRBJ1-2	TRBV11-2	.	TGTGCCAGCAGCTTAGATTTCCAGGGCGGGAGGGACTATGGCTACACCTTC	CASSLDFQGGRDYGYTF
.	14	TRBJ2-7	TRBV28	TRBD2	TGTGCCAGCACCATAGCGGGAGTAAGCTACGAGCAGTACTTC	CASTIAGVSYEQYF
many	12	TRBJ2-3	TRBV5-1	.	TGCGCCAGCCAGTTCAGCGGAGATACGCAGTATTTT	CASQFSGDTQYF
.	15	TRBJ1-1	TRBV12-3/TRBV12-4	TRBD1	TGTGCCAGCAGTTTATATGGACAGGGGAGGACTGAAGCTTTCTTT	CASSLYGQGRTEAFF
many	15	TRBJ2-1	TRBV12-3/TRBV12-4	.	TGTGCCAGCAGTTTTAGGCCAGGCTCCTACAATGAGCAGTTCTTC	CASSFRPGSYNEQFF
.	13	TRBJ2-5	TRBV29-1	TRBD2	TGCAGCGTTAATGCGGGAGGGTTTGAGACCCAGTACTTC	CSVNAGGFETQYF
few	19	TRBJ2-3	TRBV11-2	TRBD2	TGTGCCAGCAGCGCCAGACTAGCGGGACTTTTGCTGAACACAGATACGCAGTATTTT	CASSARLAGLLLNTDTQYF
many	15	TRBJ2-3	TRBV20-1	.	TGCAGTGCTAGAGAAGGTGTGCAACGGACAGATACGCAGTATTTT	CSAREGVQRTDTQYF
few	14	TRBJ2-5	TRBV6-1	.	TGTGCCAGCAGTCAATCTCAAGGCCAAGAGACCCAGTACTTC	CASSQSQGQETQYF
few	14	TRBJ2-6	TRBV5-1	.	TGCGCCAGCAGGCAGGGCTCTGGGGCCAACGTCCTGACTTTC	CASRQGSGANVLTF
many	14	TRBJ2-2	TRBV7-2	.	TGTGCCAGCAGCCCGCGTCGGGGGAACGGGGAGCTGTTTTTT	CASSPRRGNGELFF
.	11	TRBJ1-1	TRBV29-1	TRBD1	TGCAGCGGACAGGGAAGCACTGAAGCTTTCTTT	CSGQGSTEAFF
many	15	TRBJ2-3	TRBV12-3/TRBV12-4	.	TGTGCCAGCAGTTACGCTAGCACGGCCACAGATACGCAGTATTTT	CASSYASTATDTQYF
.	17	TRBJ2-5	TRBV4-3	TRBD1	TGCGCCAGCAGCCAAGAAGGGGCCGGGACAGCACAAGAGACCCAGTACTTC	CASSQEGAGTAQETQYF
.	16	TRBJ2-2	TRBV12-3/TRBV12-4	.	TGTGTCAGCAGTTTAGGTGGGGGAGTGGTCGCCGGGGAGCTGTTTTTT	CVSSLGGGVVAGELFF
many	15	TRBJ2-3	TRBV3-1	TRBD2	TGTGCCAGCAGCCAACAGCGGGGAAGCACAGATACGCAGTATTTT	CASSQQRGSTDTQYF
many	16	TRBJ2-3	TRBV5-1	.	TGCGCCAGCAGCACGGGGACGGTCCGGAGCACAGATACGCAGTATTTT	CASSTGTVRSTDTQYF
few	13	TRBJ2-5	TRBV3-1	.	TGTGCCAGCAGCCAATTAGGTCAAGAGACCCAGTACTTC	CASSQLGQETQYF
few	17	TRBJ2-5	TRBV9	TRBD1	TGTGCCAGCAGCGTAGGGTTGACAGGGGGCCGACAGGAGACCCAGTACTTC	CASSVGLTGGRQETQYF
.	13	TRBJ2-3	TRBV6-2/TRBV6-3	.	TGTGCCAGCAGTTGGGGCTCTACCGATACGCAGTATTTT	CASSWGSTDTQYF
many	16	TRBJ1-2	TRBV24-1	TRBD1	TGTGCCACCAGTGACAGAATACCGGGACAGGGCTTTGGCTACACCTTC	CATSDRIPGQGFGYTF
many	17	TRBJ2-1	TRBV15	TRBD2	TGTGCCACCAGCAGAGCCCGGGGACTAGCGGACGACAATGAGCAGTTCTTC	CATSRARGLADDNEQFF
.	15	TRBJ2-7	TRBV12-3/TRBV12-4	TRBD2	TGTGCCAGCAGTCCCCCAGCGGGAGATTCCTACGAGCAGTACTTC	CASSPPAGDSYEQYF
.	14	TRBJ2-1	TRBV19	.	TGTGCCAGTAGTATAGACCCCGCGGGCAATGAGCAGTTCTTC	CASSIDPAGNEQFF